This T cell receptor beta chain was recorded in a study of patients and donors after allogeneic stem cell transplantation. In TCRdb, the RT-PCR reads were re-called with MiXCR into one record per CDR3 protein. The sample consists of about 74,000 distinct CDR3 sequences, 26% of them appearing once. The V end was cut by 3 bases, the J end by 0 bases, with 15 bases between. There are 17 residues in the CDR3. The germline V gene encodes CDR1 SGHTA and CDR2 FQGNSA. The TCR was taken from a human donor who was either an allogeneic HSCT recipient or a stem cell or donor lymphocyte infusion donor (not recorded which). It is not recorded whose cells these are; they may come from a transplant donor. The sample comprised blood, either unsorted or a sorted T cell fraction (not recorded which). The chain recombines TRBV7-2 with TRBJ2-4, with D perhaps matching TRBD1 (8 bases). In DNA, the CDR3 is TGTGCCAGCAGCTTTCCGGACAGGGAGGGAGCCAAAAACATTCAGTACTTC. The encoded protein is CASSFPDREGAKNIQYF.